Each of the 26 T cell receptor beta chains below was sequenced from the same sample in a study of sequential checkpoint blockade in melanoma. Clones were read by immunoSEQ multiplex PCR, and TCRdb kept only the in-frame ones, dropping some. The data contain under 2,500 clones, about 15% of them singletons. Noted treatment: randomized to nivolumab then ipilimumab (arm A) or the reverse (arm B). The sequenced sample was tumor tissue (inferred from file names), obtained from a patient given nivolumab and ipilimumab in sequence. These receptors were obtained from a human donor with melanoma.

In this sample, this clone turned up a few times. The genes are TRBV6-4 and TRBJ1-1; D gene ambiguous. Between the trimmed V and J ends, which lost 5 bases and 6 bases, there was a span of 7 bases. The V gene's germline CDR1 is MRHNA and CDR2 SNTAGT. This CDR3 comprises 11 residues. CDR3: CASSLGPEAFF. The CDR3, as DNA: TGTGCCAGCAGTTTGGGTCCTGAAGCTTTCTTT.

This clone is termed medium-sized (0.01 to 0.1%). The rearrangement links TRBV11-3 to TRBJ1-1; TRBD1 might be the D (5 bases). V dropped 2 bases and J dropped 5 bases, with 15 bases sitting between them. CDR3 length: 15 amino acids. The germline V gene has CDR1 SGHNT and CDR2 YENEEA. As DNA, the CDR3 is TGTGCCAGCAGCTTATGGGGCAGGGCCCGGACTGAAGCTTTCTTT. Translated, it gives CASSLWGRARTEAFF.

The gene calls are TRBV10-2 and TRBJ2-7, with 8 bases fitting TRBD2. J was trimmed by 6 bases and V by 5 bases; bases with no gene match: 6. The CDR3 is 13 amino acids. CDR1 WSHSY and CDR2 SAAADI come from the germline V gene. CDR3 bases: TGCGCCAGCAGTTACCTCCTAGCGGGCGAGCAGTACTTC. It encodes CASSYLLAGEQYF.

This rearrangement joins TRBV12-5 to TRBJ1-6, with D unclear. The CDR3 runs 14 residues. Germline assignment: CDR1 LGHNT and CDR2 FRNRAP. V was clipped by 10 bases and J by 5 bases, with 15 bases between them. The CDR3: CATPSRLNNSPLHF. CDR3 sequence (DNA): TGTGCTACCCCATCGAGGCTTAATAATTCACCCCTCCACTTT.

The J gene is TRBJ2-1, the V gene TRBV5-1; tentative D call: TRBD2 (7 bases). The ends were cut back, 0 bases at V and 1 base at J, with 11 bases in the middle. Germline loops: CDR1 SGHRS, CDR2 YFSETQ. This CDR3 has 16 amino acids. CDR3 nucleotide sequence: TGCGCCAGCAGCTTGGTGGGGGGGCTTTCCTACAATGAGCAGTTCTTC. Translating it yields CASSLVGGLSYNEQFF.

This clone was detected many times. The chain carries TRBV9 and TRBJ1-2, with a possible D match to TRBD1 (5 bases). V lost 0 bases and J lost 5, with 11 bases in between. This CDR3 has 14 residues. Germline assignment: CDR1 SGDLS and CDR2 YYNGEE. CDR3 in DNA: TGTGCCAGCAGCGTAGGAGCAGGGAATTATGGCTACACCTTC. Protein: CASSVGAGNYGYTF.

This clone has just a few counts. The chain has TRBV9 and TRBJ1-2; D is ambiguous. Germline CDR1 SGDLS, CDR2 YYNGEE. The V end was cut by 4 bases, the J end by 4 bases, with 14 bases between. This CDR3 has 14 amino acids. In DNA form, the CDR3 reads TGTGCCAGCAGCCTGGCGGGCCAGTCCTATGGCTACACCTTC. Translation gives CASSLAGQSYGYTF.

The chain has TRBV6-8 and TRBJ2-7; no clear D gene. The CDR3 extends over 12 amino acids. Germline V gene data show CDR1 as MNHGY and CDR2 as SAAAGT. With 2 bases removed from V and 7 bases from J, the gap between germline ends came to 9 bases. The chain's CDR3 is CASSYPEIEQYF. In DNA form, the CDR3 reads TGTGCCAGCAGTTACCCGGAGATTGAGCAGTACTTC.

V gene TRBV10-2 combines with J gene TRBJ2-1; D is possibly TRBD2 (5 bases). This CDR3 spans 16 amino acids. The V end was cut by 6 bases, the J end by 0 bases, with 15 bases between. Germline V gene lookup returns CDR1 WSHSY and CDR2 SAAADI. This CDR3 reads CASRERESSSYNEQFF. The CDR3 coding sequence is TGCGCCAGCAGGGAGAGGGAGTCCAGCTCCTACAATGAGCAGTTCTTC.

This clone was observed at least ten times. The V and J genes are TRBV11-3 and TRBJ1-2, with TRBD1 matching 8 bases. From germline, CDR1 is SGHNT and CDR2 YENEEA. V lost 5 bases and J lost 3; bases outside the gene matches: 8. This CDR3 comprises 15 residues. In DNA, the CDR3 is TGTGCCAGCAGCCTGGACCGGACAGGGCACTATGGCTACACCTTC. Translating gives CASSLDRTGHYGYTF.

The genes are TRBV6-8 and TRBJ2-5; TRBD2 is a possible D gene (6 bases). Trimming left V 6 bases short and J 2 bases short, with 22 bases between. This CDR3 spans 17 amino acids. Germline CDR1 MNHGY, CDR2 SAAAGT. The CDR3 protein is CASSLGPGRGLQETQYF. The CDR3 nucleotides are TGTGCCAGCAGCCTCGGGCCAGGGCGGGGCCTACAAGAGACCCAGTACTTC.

This clone counts as medium-sized (0.01 to 0.1%). The chain is built from TRBV11-3 and TRBJ1-5, with TRBD1 matching 11 bases. V gave up 4 bases and J gave up 3 bases; unmatched junction bases: 8. The CDR3 sequence is 17 residues long. Germline V gene data show CDR1 as SGHNT and CDR2 as YENEEA. DNA of the CDR3: TGTGCCAGCAGCTCGATGCGGGACAGGGGGTTCAATCAGCCCCAGCATTTT. Translation gives CASSSMRDRGFNQPQHF.

The chain links TRBV6-8 to TRBJ1-5; 8 positions agree with TRBD1. The length of the CDR3 is 15 residues. CDR1 and CDR2 from the germline V gene are MNHGY and SAAAGT. The J segment lost 2 bases and the V segment lost 5 bases, leaving 5 bases of the junction unmatched. The CDR3 loop reads CASSRLGQGNQPQHF. The CDR3 coding sequence is TGTGCCAGCAGTCGGCTGGGACAGGGCAATCAGCCCCAGCATTTT.

By sample fraction, this clone is large. The chain uses TRBV15 and TRBJ1-4; 7 positions agree with TRBD1. Per germline, CDR1 LNHNV and CDR2 YYDKDF (reference sequence). This CDR3 is 15 amino acids long. J gave up 8 bases and V 5 bases, and 11 bases lay outside the gene matches. Here the CDR3 reads CATSEPEQGREKLFF. The CDR3 nucleotides are TGTGCCACCAGCGAACCGGAACAGGGGAGGGAAAAACTGTTTTTT.

This chain uses TRBV6-1 with TRBJ1-5; no clear D. Trimming removed 1 base at V and 4 bases at J, with 14 bases between. Germline V gene data show CDR1 as MNHNS and CDR2 as SASEGT. The CDR3 runs to 16 residues. The CDR3 protein is CASSEVGGLANQPQHF. The CDR3, as DNA: TGTGCCAGCAGTGAAGTGGGCGGGCTAGCAAATCAGCCCCAGCATTTT.

This clone is labeled medium-sized (0.01 to 0.1%). V and J are TRBV11-3 and TRBJ1-2; maybe TRBD1 (5 bases). Germline V gene sequence: CDR1 SGHNT, CDR2 YENEEA. Trimming took off 1 base at V and 2 bases at J, with 8 bases between the two ends. This CDR3 is built from 14 residues. The CDR3 region has the DNA TGTGCCAGCAGCTTAGGCAGGGACAACTATGGCTACACCTTC. This translates into CASSLGRDNYGYTF.

The table lists this clone with a few counts. This sequence joins TRBV10-3 and TRBJ1-5; weak D call: TRBD1 (6 bases). Germline V CDR1 and CDR2: ENHRY, SYGVKD. CDR3 length: 15 residues. V shed 0 bases and J shed 4 bases, with 10 bases lying between them. This CDR3 reads CAISESGQPNQPQHF. The CDR3 coding sequence is TGTGCCATCAGTGAGTCTGGACAGCCTAATCAGCCCCAGCATTTT.

The chain is built from TRBV30 and TRBJ1-4; D perhaps matches TRBD1 (6 bases). Germline values: CDR1 GTSNPN, CDR2 SVGIG (reference sequence). V lost 4 bases to trimming and J lost 6 bases, with 12 bases between them. This CDR3 contains 13 residues. The CDR3 DNA is TGTGCCTGGAAAACAGGGTGGGATGAAAAACTGTTTTTT. Protein product: CAWKTGWDEKLFF.

This clone was seen only a few times. V usage is TRBV11-3 and J usage is TRBJ2-7; D perhaps matches TRBD2 (7 bases). The CDR3 is 19 residues long. The germline V and J ends were trimmed by 3 bases and 0 bases, with 24 bases remaining between them. Germline CDR1 and CDR2: SGHNT and YENEEA. CDR3 nucleotides: TGTGCCAGCAGCTTGGGCGGAGGGCGCGGGGGCACCCGCTCCTACGAGCAGTACTTC. Protein sequence: CASSLGGGRGGTRSYEQYF.

This clone is medium-sized by share. This sequence joins TRBV11-3 and TRBJ1-3, with TRBD1 matching 7 bases. Germline V CDR1 and CDR2: SGHNT, YENEEA. This CDR3 is 17 amino acids long. V shed 5 bases, J shed 2 bases, and the junction held 12 bases outside the gene matches. The CDR3 loop is CASSQTKPGQPGNTIYF. Here the CDR3 DNA reads TGTGCCAGCAGCCAGACCAAGCCGGGACAGCCTGGAAACACCATATATTTT.

By share of the sample, this clone is medium-sized. The chain has TRBV11-3 and TRBJ2-7; D is tentatively TRBD1 or TRBD2 (5 bases each). This CDR3 spans 15 amino acids. Deletions cut 3 bases from V and 6 bases from J, with 18 bases between. CDR1 SGHNT and CDR2 YENEEA come from the germline V gene. CDR3 sequence reads: CASSLAGLARGEQYF. DNA of the CDR3: TGTGCCAGCAGCTTGGCCGGGCTAGCTAGGGGCGAGCAGTACTTC.

This clone is medium-sized within its sample. The chain joins TRBV6-1 to TRBJ1-1; 7 bases fit TRBD1. Trimming removed 1 base from V and 11 bases from J; junction bases left unmatched: 7. The CDR3 loop spans 13 amino acids. Per the germline V gene, CDR1 is MNHNS and CDR2 is SASEGT. The CDR3, as DNA: TGTGCCAGCAGTGAAGAGGGTGACAGGGTTGCTTTCTTT. Translating gives CASSEEGDRVAFF.

This clone turned up a few times. The chain uses TRBV14 and TRBJ2-5, with D possibly matching TRBD2 (6 bases). The germline gives CDR1 SGHDN, CDR2 FVKESK. Between the trimmed V and J ends, which lost 8 bases and 5 bases, there was a span of 12 bases. CDR3 length: 12 residues. The DNA of the CDR3 is TGTGCCAGCCGGCGGGGTGGGGAGACCCAGTACTTC. Translating gives CASRRGGETQYF.

This rearrangement joins TRBV9 to TRBJ2-2; D ambiguous. The germline V gene encodes CDR1 SGDLS and CDR2 YYNGEE. CDR3 length: 13 residues. V was cut by 0 bases and J by 6 bases, with 6 bases left in between. This CDR3 is CASSVGGSGELFF. CDR3 sequence (DNA): TGTGCCAGCAGCGTAGGTGGGTCCGGGGAGCTGTTTTTT.

V usage is TRBV29-1 and J usage is TRBJ2-2; D is undetermined. Germline loops: CDR1 SQVTM, CDR2 ANQGSEA. Trimming removed 0 bases at V and 1 base at J, with 0 bases between. The CDR3 contains 12 residues. The CDR3 nucleotides read TGCAGCGTTGAAGAGAACACCGGGGAGCTGTTTTTT. This sequence encodes CSVEENTGELFF.

Relative to its sample, this clone is medium-sized. The chain recombines TRBV6-8 with TRBJ2-3; D is unclear. Germline CDR1 and CDR2: MNHGY and SAAAGT. V was cut by 3 bases and J by 0 bases, with 10 bases left in between. This CDR3 has 15 amino acids. In DNA, the CDR3 is TGTGCCAGCAGTTATGTTTGGGTTAGCACAGATACGCAGTATTTT. Translated, it gives CASSYVWVSTDTQYF.